This TCR beta chain was sequenced in a study of blood T cell repertoires in COVID-19. Background on the study: PBMCs, B-cell-depleted T cells, or T cells provided the cDNA or gDNA that made up the material.

Enrollees, about 18 to 89 years old, lived in 24 US areas. Grouping used clinical history reported by participants in a survey and questionnaire. Per germline, CDR1 LNHNV and CDR2 YYDKDF (reference sequence). The V segment lost 0 bases and the J segment 1 base; nucleotides outside the gene matches: 6. The CDR3 has 18 amino acids. Here immunoSEQ multiplex PCR was the method, and the copy in TCRdb shows in-frame clones only, minus some. The top ten clones hold 6.2% of a sample with approximately 150,000 clones, approximately 80% of them seen once. Only a few counts were recorded for this clone. V and J are TRBV15 and TRBJ2-1; 10 nucleotides match TRBD2. This receptor was obtained from a middle-aged woman who had recovered from COVID-19. Sequencing was done on a sample of PBMCs or T cells enriched from blood (not recorded which). The CDR3 DNA follows: TGTGCCACCAGCAGAGATCTTCAGCGGGAGGGGTCCTACAATGAGCAGTTCTTC. Amino acid sequence: CATSRDLQREGSYNEQFF.